These T cell receptor beta chains were read from a single sample in a study of human T cells and chemical hapten exposure. TCRdb reanalysed the RACE reads using MiXCR and keeps one entry per CDR3 protein. The table lists under 200,000 distinct CDR3 sequences, roughly a quarter of them singletons. Sequencing was performed on whole blood, taken in connection with sensitization to the hapten diphenylcyclopropenone (DPC). These receptors originate from a woman aged 18-30 years with alopecia areata. Some clones in this sample may be carry-over from other donors' samples. The CDR3 runs from the conserved cysteine through the conserved F or W. Fields, in order: V gene, D gene, J gene, clone size, CDR3 protein, CDR3 DNA. D genes are given only for firm matches. Clone sizes are given selectively: once, few, many, or a class where the clone is expanded.

>TRBV2|TRBD2|TRBJ2-7|.
CAIISGRKSYEQYF
TGTGCCATCATAAGCGGGAGAAAGTCCTACGAGCAGTACTTC
>TRBV5-1|.|TRBJ2-6|.
CASSLRTDPGPGANVLTF
TGCGCCAGCAGCCTTCGGACCGACCCTGGCCCTGGGGCCAACGTCCTGACTTTC
>TRBV20-1|TRBD2|TRBJ2-3|.
CSAGISGSGATDTQYF
TGCAGTGCTGGGATTAGCGGGAGTGGCGCCACAGATACGCAGTATTTT
>TRBV12-3/TRBV12-4|.|TRBJ2-1|many
CASSLGGDEQFF
TGTGCCAGCAGTTTAGGAGGGGATGAGCAGTTCTTC
>TRBV6-4|.|TRBJ2-3|.
CASSETPQATDTQYF
TGTGCCAGCAGTGAGACTCCTCAAGCCACAGATACGCAGTATTTT
>TRBV5-3|.|TRBJ1-5|.
CARSEGLPNQPQHF
TGTGCCAGAAGCGAGGGACTTCCAAATCAGCCCCAGCATTTT
>TRBV9|.|TRBJ1-3|.
CASSYSPTTPGNTIYF
TGTGCCAGCAGCTACTCTCCTACAACGCCTGGAAACACCATATATTTT
>TRBV5-8|.|TRBJ2-7|few
CASSFTGTRYEQYF
TGTGCCAGCAGCTTCACCGGGACACGCTACGAGCAGTACTTC
>TRBV18|.|TRBJ2-6|.
CASSPKGPGTFSGANVLTF
TGTGCCAGCTCACCAAAGGGGCCAGGGACCTTCTCTGGGGCCAACGTCCTGACTTTC
>TRBV7-9|.|TRBJ2-1|.
CASSSLAEQFF
TGTGCCAGCAGCTCCCTAGCGGAGCAGTTCTTC
>TRBV6-2/TRBV6-3|.|TRBJ2-7|.
CASSSGTFNYEQYF
TGTGCCAGCAGTTCCGGGACATTCAACTACGAGCAGTACTTC
>TRBV4-3|TRBD1|TRBJ2-3|.
CASSPGQGARTDTQYF
TGCGCCAGCAGCCCTGGACAGGGGGCGAGGACAGATACGCAGTATTTT
>TRBV24-1|.|TRBJ2-1|.
CATSDFKGRQFF
TGTGCCACCAGTGATTTCAAGGGGAGACAGTTCTTC
>TRBV4-3|TRBD1|TRBJ2-3|once
CASRGGAGDTQYF
TGCGCCAGCAGAGGGGGCGCGGGAGATACGCAGTATTTT
>TRBV7-2|.|TRBJ2-3|.
CASSDQFSDTQYF
TGTGCCAGCAGCGACCAATTCTCAGATACGCAGTATTTT
>TRBV10-3|.|TRBJ2-5|.
CAISEFGEETQYF
TGTGCCATCAGTGAGTTTGGAGAAGAGACCCAGTACTTC
>TRBV6-2/TRBV6-3|.|TRBJ1-2|.
CASSYGQYGYTF
TGTGCCAGCAGTTACGGACAATATGGCTACACCTTC
>TRBV25-1|TRBD1|TRBJ2-1|many
CASREQGNEQFF
TGTGCCAGCAGAGAACAGGGGAATGAGCAGTTCTTC
>TRBV15|TRBD2|TRBJ2-1|few
CATSRGGGSYNEQFF
TGTGCCACCAGCAGAGGGGGAGGGTCCTACAATGAGCAGTTCTTC
>TRBV11-2|TRBD1|TRBJ2-7|.
CASSFPTGTGFQISPYEQYF
TGTGCCAGCAGCTTCCCTACCGGGACAGGGTTCCAAATCTCCCCCTACGAGCAGTACTTC
>TRBV4-3|.|TRBJ2-2|.
CASCRTTLSTGELFF
TGCGCCAGCTGCCGGACTACGCTGTCCACCGGGGAGCTGTTTTTT
>TRBV29-1|TRBD2|TRBJ2-3|many
CSVEQRERDTQYF
TGCAGCGTTGAGCAGCGGGAGAGGGATACGCAGTATTTT
>TRBV20-1|.|TRBJ1-1|many
CSARNTEAFF
TGCAGTGCTAGGAACACTGAAGCTTTCTTT
>TRBV10-3|.|TRBJ1-1|few
CAPRGALLNTEAFF
TGTGCCCCCCGGGGGGCGCTTCTGAACACTGAAGCTTTCTTT
>TRBV20-1|.|TRBJ2-7|many
CSASPDSYEQYF
TGCAGTGCTAGTCCCGATTCCTACGAGCAGTACTTC
>TRBV20-1|.|TRBJ2-3|.
CSARRPTDTQYF
TGCAGTGCTAGGCGGCCGACAGATACGCAGTATTTT
>TRBV29-1|.|TRBJ1-1|few
CSVGGVNTEAFF
TGCAGCGTTGGCGGTGTGAACACTGAAGCTTTCTTT
>TRBV20-1|.|TRBJ1-4|few
CSAVRDWVNEKLFF
TGCAGTGCCGTTCGGGACTGGGTTAATGAAAAACTGTTTTTT
>TRBV4-3|.|TRBJ2-2|.
CASSPRSGLTSGELFF
TGCGCCAGCAGCCCCCGATCGGGCTTAACCAGCGGGGAGCTGTTTTTT
>TRBV7-9|TRBD2|TRBJ2-1|.
CASSLGVGGRAWNEQFF
TGTGCCAGCAGCTTAGGTGTCGGCGGGAGGGCCTGGAATGAGCAGTTCTTC
>TRBV10-3|.|TRBJ2-1|once
CAIWRGGDNNEQFF
TGTGCCATCTGGAGGGGGGGGGACAACAATGAGCAGTTCTTC
>TRBV27|.|TRBJ2-3|.
CASVGEALSTDTQYF
TGTGCCAGCGTTGGGGAAGCGCTTAGCACAGATACGCAGTATTTT
>TRBV12-3/TRBV12-4|.|TRBJ2-1|.
CASRPRNNEQFF
TGTGCCAGCAGGCCTAGAAACAATGAGCAGTTCTTC
>TRBV27|.|TRBJ1-6|.
CASSRVSNNSPLHF
TGTGCCAGCAGTAGGGTCAGTAATAATTCACCCCTCCACTTT
>TRBV29-1|.|TRBJ2-5|.
CSVESMGGRGETQYF
TGCAGCGTTGAATCTATGGGGGGTCGAGGAGAGACCCAGTACTTC
>TRBV20-1|.|TRBJ2-1|few
CSARDAGLGPLF
TGCAGTGCTAGAGATGCAGGCTTGGGACCACTCTTC
>TRBV12-3/TRBV12-4|.|TRBJ1-1|many
CATDGGMNTEAFF
TGTGCCACGGACGGAGGCATGAACACTGAAGCTTTCTTT
>TRBV20-1|TRBD2|TRBJ2-7|many
CSARLAGTNEQYF
TGCAGTGCTAGATTAGCGGGAACGAACGAGCAGTACTTC
>TRBV5-4|.|TRBJ2-1|.
CASSLATRGADEQFF
TGTGCCAGCAGCTTGGCGACGAGGGGGGCAGATGAGCAGTTCTTC
>TRBV20-1|TRBD2|TRBJ2-1|.
CSARLAGSIYNEQFF
TGCAGTGCTAGGCTAGCGGGATCGATCTACAATGAGCAGTTCTTC